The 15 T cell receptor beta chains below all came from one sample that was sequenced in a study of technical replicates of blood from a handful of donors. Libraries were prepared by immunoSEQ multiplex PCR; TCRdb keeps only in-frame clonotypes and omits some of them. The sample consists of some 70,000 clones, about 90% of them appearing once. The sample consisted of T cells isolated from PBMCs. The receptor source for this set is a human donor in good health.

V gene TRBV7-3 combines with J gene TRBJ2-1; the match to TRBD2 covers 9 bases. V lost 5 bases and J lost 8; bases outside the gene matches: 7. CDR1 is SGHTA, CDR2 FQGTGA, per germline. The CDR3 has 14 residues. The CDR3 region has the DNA TGTGCCAGCAGCCCCCACAGACTAGCGGATGAGCAGTTCTTC. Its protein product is CASSPHRLADEQFF. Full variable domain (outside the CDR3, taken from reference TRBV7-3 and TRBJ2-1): GAGVSQTPSNKVTEKGKYVELRCDPISGHTALYWYRQSLGQGPEFLIYFQGTGAADDSGLPNDRFFAVRPEGSVSTLKIQRTERGDSAVYLCASSPHRLADEQFFGPGTRLTVL.

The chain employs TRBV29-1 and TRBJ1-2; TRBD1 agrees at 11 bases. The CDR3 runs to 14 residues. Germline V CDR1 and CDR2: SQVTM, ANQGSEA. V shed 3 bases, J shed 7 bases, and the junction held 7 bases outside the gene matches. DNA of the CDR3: TGCAGCGTTGATCGGCAGGACAGGGGGCTTGGCTACACCTTC. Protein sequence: CSVDRQDRGLGYTF.

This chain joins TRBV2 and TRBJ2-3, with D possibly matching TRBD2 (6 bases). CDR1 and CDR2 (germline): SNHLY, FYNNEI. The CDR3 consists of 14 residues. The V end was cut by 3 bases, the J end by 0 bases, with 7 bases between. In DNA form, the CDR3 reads TGTGCCAGCAGTGATCGGGGGAGCACAGATACGCAGTATTTT. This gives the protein CASSDRGSTDTQYF.

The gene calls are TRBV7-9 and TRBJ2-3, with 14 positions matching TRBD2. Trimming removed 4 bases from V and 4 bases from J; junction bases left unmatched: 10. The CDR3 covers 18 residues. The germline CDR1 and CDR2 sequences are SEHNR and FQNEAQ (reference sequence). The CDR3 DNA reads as TGTGCCAGCAGCTCAGGGCAGACTAGCGGGAGGGCGTCAGATACGCAGTATTTT. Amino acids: CASSSGQTSGRASDTQYF.

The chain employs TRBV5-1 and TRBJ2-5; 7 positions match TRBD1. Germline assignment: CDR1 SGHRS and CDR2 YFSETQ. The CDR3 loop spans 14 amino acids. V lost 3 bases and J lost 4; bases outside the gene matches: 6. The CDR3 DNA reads TGCGCCAGCAGCTACCTAGGGGGCGGAGAGACCCAGTACTTC. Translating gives CASSYLGGGETQYF.

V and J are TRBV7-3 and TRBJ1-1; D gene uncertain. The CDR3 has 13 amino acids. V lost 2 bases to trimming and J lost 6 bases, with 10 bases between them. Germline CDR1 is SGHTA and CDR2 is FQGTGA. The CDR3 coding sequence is TGTGCCAGCAGCTTAGGAGGGTCGTCTGAAGCTTTCTTT. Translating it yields CASSLGGSSEAFF.

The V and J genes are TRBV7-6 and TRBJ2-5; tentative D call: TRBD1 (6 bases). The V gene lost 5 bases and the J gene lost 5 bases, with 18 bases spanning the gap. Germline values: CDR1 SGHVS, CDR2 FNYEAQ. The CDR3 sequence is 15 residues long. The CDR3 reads CASSPHMDSFETQYF. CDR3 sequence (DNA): TGTGCCAGCAGCCCACACATGGACAGTTTCGAGACCCAGTACTTC.

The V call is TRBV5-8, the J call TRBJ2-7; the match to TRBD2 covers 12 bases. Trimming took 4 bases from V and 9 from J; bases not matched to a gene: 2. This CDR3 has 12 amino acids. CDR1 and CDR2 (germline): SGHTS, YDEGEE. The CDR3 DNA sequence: TGTGCCAGCAGCCCGACTAGCGGGAGGCAGTACTTC. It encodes CASSPTSGRQYF.

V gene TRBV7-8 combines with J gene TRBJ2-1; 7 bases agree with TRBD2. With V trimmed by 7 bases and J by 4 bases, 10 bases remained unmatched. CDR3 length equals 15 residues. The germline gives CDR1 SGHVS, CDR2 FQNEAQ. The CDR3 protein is CASIQDSGSYNEQFF. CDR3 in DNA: TGTGCCAGCATCCAAGATAGCGGGTCTTACAATGAGCAGTTCTTC.

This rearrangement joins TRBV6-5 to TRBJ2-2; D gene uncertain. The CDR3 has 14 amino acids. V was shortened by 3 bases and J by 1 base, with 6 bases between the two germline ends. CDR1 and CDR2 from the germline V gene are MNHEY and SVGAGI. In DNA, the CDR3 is TGTGCCAGCAGTTATAGGAGGAACACCGGGGAGCTGTTTTTT. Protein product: CASSYRRNTGELFF.

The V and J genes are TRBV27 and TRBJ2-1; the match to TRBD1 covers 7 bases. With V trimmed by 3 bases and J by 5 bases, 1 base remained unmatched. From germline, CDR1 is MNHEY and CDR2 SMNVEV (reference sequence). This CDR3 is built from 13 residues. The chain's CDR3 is CASSFGQDNEQFF. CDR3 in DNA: TGTGCCAGCAGTTTTGGACAGGACAATGAGCAGTTCTTC.

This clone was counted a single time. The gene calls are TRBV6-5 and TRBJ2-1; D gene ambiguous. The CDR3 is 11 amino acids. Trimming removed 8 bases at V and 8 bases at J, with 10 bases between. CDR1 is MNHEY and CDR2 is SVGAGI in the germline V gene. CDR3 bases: TGTGCCAGCTCCGCAGGCCATGAGCAGTTCTTC. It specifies CASSAGHEQFF.

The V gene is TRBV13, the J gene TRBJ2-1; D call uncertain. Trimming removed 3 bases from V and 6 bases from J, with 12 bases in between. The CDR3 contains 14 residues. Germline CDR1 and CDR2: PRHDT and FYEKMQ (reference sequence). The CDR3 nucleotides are TGTGCCAGCAGCTTGCCCGGTATCTCCAATGAGCAGTTCTTC. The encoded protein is CASSLPGISNEQFF.

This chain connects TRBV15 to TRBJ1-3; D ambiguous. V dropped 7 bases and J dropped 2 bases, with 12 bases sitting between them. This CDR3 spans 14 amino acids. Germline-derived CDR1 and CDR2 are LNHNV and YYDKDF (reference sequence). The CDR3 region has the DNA TGTGCCACCAACGGACCGGGAACTGGAAACACCATATATTTT. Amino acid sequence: CATNGPGTGNTIYF.

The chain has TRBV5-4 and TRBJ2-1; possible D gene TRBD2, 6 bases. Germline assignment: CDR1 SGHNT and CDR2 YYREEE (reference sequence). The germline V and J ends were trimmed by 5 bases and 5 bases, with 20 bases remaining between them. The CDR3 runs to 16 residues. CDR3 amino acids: CASSRTAGTLNNEQFF. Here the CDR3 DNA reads TGTGCCAGCAGTAGAACCGCGGGGACCCTCAACAATGAGCAGTTCTTC.